These 4 T cell receptor beta chains came from one sample sequenced in a study of blood T cell repertoires in COVID-19 (dated by TCRdb to 2018 to 2021). Library creation used the immunoSEQ multiplex PCR assay. TCRdb stores this immuneACCESS table with in-frame sequences only. Part of the clones is absent; in the studies checked, under half of the shortfall reflects unresolved V genes, and no reason is known for the rest. For this sample the table gives some 160,000 clones, of which roughly 84% were detected only once. Jointly, the top ten make up 1.5% of the sample. The sample comprised peripheral blood. The receptor set was obtained from a human donor in a cohort sampled during active COVID-19.

This chain links TRBV7-9 with TRBJ1-5; 7 positions agree with TRBD1. The germline V gene encodes CDR1 SEHNR and CDR2 FQNEAQ (reference sequence). CDR3 length: 15 residues. V lost 5 bases and J lost 4; bases outside the gene matches: 8. The CDR3 protein is CASSAPGTANQPQHF. DNA for the CDR3: TGTGCCAGCAGCGCCCCCGGGACAGCTAATCAGCCCCAGCATTTT.

The chain carries TRBV9 and TRBJ2-3, with 11 bases aligning to TRBD1. The junction had 5 bases not matched to a gene; V was cut back by 3 bases and J by 5 bases. Germline V gene sequence: CDR1 SGDLS, CDR2 YYNGEE. This CDR3 comprises 15 residues. In DNA, the CDR3 is TGTGCCAGCAGCGGATCTGGGACAGGGGGAGATACGCAGTATTTT. It yields the protein CASSGSGTGGDTQYF.

In nucleotides, the CDR3 is TGTGCCAGCAGTTCAGATGCTAGCGGAGGAGGGGCCAAAAACATTCAGTACTTC. This codes for CASSSDASGGGAKNIQYF. The J gene is TRBJ2-4, the V gene TRBV7-2; 7 nucleotides match TRBD2. Trimming at V came to 6 bases and at J to 1 base, leaving 15 bases not matched to a gene. The CDR3 is 18 amino acids. CDR1 is SGHTA and CDR2 is FQGNSA in the germline V gene. Using reference TRBV7-2 and TRBJ2-4 for the parts outside the CDR3, the full variable domain is GAGVSQSPSNKVTEKGKDVELRCDPISGHTALYWYRQSLGQGLEFLIYFQGNSAPDKSGLPSDRFSAERTGGSVSTLTIQRTQQEDSAVYLCASSSDASGGGAKNIQYFGAGTRLSVL.

The chain carries TRBV21-1 and TRBJ2-2; TRBD1 was called by the table and not checked on the DNA. TRBV21-1 constitutes a pseudogene. The CDR3 runs to 16 residues. The DNA for the CDR3 is TGTGCCAGCAGCAATTTTAGGGGCCGGGACACCGGGGAGCTGTTTTTT. Its translation is CASSNFRGRDTGELFF.